A few counts support the clone carrying this TCR beta chain. Its antigen remains unidentified. The CDR3 sequence is 12 residues long. Looked up from germline, CDR1 is DFQATT and CDR2 is SNEGSKA (reference sequence). The ends were cut back, 4 bases at V and 0 bases at J, with 6 bases in the middle. The data belong to a study of vaccination and CD4 T cells after COVID-19. This sample's treatment: approximately 10-day PBMC culture with coronavirus spike peptide pools or control peptides (ViraFEST assay). Investigators obtained the unexposed donor's CD4+ T cells before the COVID-19 pandemic (2011-2018). With the Oncomine TCR Beta short-read assay, DNA from cultured CD4+ T cells was sequenced. TCRdb re-derived calls from the PCR reads in MiXCR, one entry per CDR3 protein. The table includes 6,000 to 7,000 distinct CDR3 sequences, about two thirds detected once.

Sequenced sample: CD4+ T cells from blood, cultured in vitro. This TCR was sampled from a human donor in good health. The chain recombines TRBV20-1 with TRBJ1-2, with no clear D. The CDR3 DNA reads as TGCAGTGCTAACGTAGCTAACTATGGCTACACCTTC. Translation gives CSANVANYGYTF.